This record concerns one T cell receptor (beta chain) sequence. TCRdb's table, derived via immunoSEQ multiplex PCR, lists solely in-frame clones and lacks some. Of approximately 21,000 clones in the sample, about 57% were seen once. Losses at the gene ends were 5 bases for V and 0 bases for J; bases not matched to a gene: 6. Germline CDR1 LNHDA, CDR2 SQIVND (reference sequence). The CDR3 covers 15 residues. The sample is drawn from a study of graft-versus-host responses after intestinal transplantation. Study summary: Every recipient had anti-thymocyte globulin induction and 2 to 3 years of tacrolimus plus steroids.

The chain couples TRBV19 to TRBJ2-7; TRBD1 aligns across 8 bases. The sequence was collected from a human patient who received an intestinal transplant. Here the sequenced sample was alloreactive CD4+ T cells from a mixed lymphocyte reaction culture, taken before intestinal transplant. The subset is: CFSE-low proliferating T cells sorted from approximately six-day pre-transplant mixed lymphocyte reaction (GvH or HvG direction). CDR3 sequence: CASSLRQGPSYEQYF. The CDR3 DNA follows: TGTGCCAGTAGTCTCCGACAGGGGCCCTCCTACGAGCAGTACTTC.